This T cell receptor beta chain originates from a study of T cells in Graves' hyperthyroidism and ophthalmopathy. No ophthalmopathy progression within 18 months constituted stable Graves' hyperthyroidism. Details on this clonotype: The antigen remains undetermined.

The germline CDR1 and CDR2 sequences are MDHEN and SYDVKM. CDR3 length: 13 residues. Trimming shortened V by 3 bases and J by 2 bases, and 8 bases separated the two germline ends. TCR beta CDR3 regions were amplified from RNA. The TCR CDR3 first-round RT-PCR relied on the HTBI primer set. TCRdb fed the multiplex PCR reads into MiXCR, producing one record per CDR3 protein. The sample has a few hundred thousand distinct CDR3 sequences; around 25% are singletons. Study-wide findings and caveats: Most thyroid-expanded clonotypes above 0.001 were also found in blood. A median approximately 6.8 months before onset, the model predicted ophthalmopathy. Stable hyperthyroidism was told apart from ophthalmopathy by a model built on 13 V-J features.

The chain uses TRBV28 and TRBJ2-7; D gene unclear. Source material: blood. This clonotype originated in a man aged 45-65 years with Graves' hyperthyroidism. The CDR3 bases are TGTGCCAGCAGTTTCTCCGACACCTACGAGCAGTACTTC. This translates into CASSFSDTYEQYF.